This section outlines one TCR beta chain sequence together with its context. Via MiXCR, TCRdb re-called the 5' RACE reads, giving one row per CDR3 protein. This sample has 20,000 to 25,000 distinct CDR3 sequences, with 4% found just once. These data are taken from a study of early T cells in non-severe SARS-CoV-2 infection. The specimen was whole blood. This sequence was found in an adult who was a healthcare worker with PCR-confirmed SARS-CoV-2 infection or an uninfected control (not recorded which).

CDR3 residues: CASILGQTGYTF. CDR3 DNA: TGTGCCAGCATTCTCGGGCAGACTGGCTACACCTTC. The chain is built from TRBV12-3 or TRBV12-4 and TRBJ1-2; the D is unclear. This CDR3 region has 12 residues. Between the trimmed V and J ends, which lost 7 bases and 7 bases, there was a span of 13 bases.